A selection of T cell receptor beta chains follows, all from one sample in a study of T-cell memory formation after mild COVID-19. MiXCR, applied by TCRdb to the 5' RACE reads, yields one record per CDR3 protein. The sample contains roughly 220,000 distinct CDR3 sequences, around 9.5% of which appear only once. Sequenced: PBMCs or a T cell subset sorted from them (not recorded which). Receptor source: a man younger than 35 who had mild COVID-19 (a few samples of this study predate the infection). Cell type and time point are not known. The CDR3 runs from the conserved cysteine through the conserved F or W. A D gene is named only where the DNA matches it firmly. The size field is filled for only some rows; it gives once, few, many or a size class.

V gene,D gene,clone size,J gene,CDR3 DNA,CDR3 protein
TRBV7-3,NA,NA,TRBJ2-3,TGTGCCAGCAGCTTAAATCCAGATACGCAGTATTTT,CASSLNPDTQYF
TRBV20-1,TRBD2,few,TRBJ2-3,TGCAGTGCCGGGGGACTAACAAGCACAGATACGCAGTATTTT,CSAGGLTSTDTQYF
TRBV7-8,NA,NA,TRBJ1-5,TGTGCCAGCAGCTTAGGGTGGCGGGATCAGCCCCAGCATTTT,CASSLGWRDQPQHF
TRBV24-1,NA,few,TRBJ1-6,TGTGCCACCAGCCGGACCCCCCTCCACTTT,CATSRTPLHF
TRBV10-3,NA,few,TRBJ1-1,TGTGCCATCGCCTTGGACAAATTGAACCCAGCTTTCTTT,CAIALDKLNPAFF
TRBV3-1,NA,few,TRBJ2-5,TGTGCCAGCGTGGACTCCTACCCGGTAGAGACCCAGTACTTC,CASVDSYPVETQYF
TRBV2,NA,NA,TRBJ1-6,TGTGCCAGCAGCGGCGGACAGTACAATTCACCCCTCCACTTT,CASSGGQYNSPLHF
TRBV11-2,TRBD1,few,TRBJ1-6,TGTGCCAGCAGCAGACATGGACAGGGAAATTCACCCCTCCACTTT,CASSRHGQGNSPLHF
TRBV20-1,NA,many,TRBJ1-2,TGCAGTGCTAGGGGAGGGGACGGGGCTAACTATGGCTACACCTTC,CSARGGDGANYGYTF
TRBV19,NA,NA,TRBJ2-3,TGTGCCAGTAGGAAAACATCTACCCCCGAAGCGTGGTATTTT,CASRKTSTPEAWYF
TRBV20-1,NA,few,TRBJ2-7,TGCAGTGCTACCTCGACTAGTTTCTACGAGCAGTACTTC,CSATSTSFYEQYF
TRBV7-2,TRBD2,many,TRBJ2-3,TGTGCCAGCAGCCGATGGACTAGCGGGGGCGCAGATACGCAGTATTTT,CASSRWTSGGADTQYF
TRBV7-6,NA,few,TRBJ2-3,TGTGCCAGCAGCTTATACTGGATGGCAGATACGCAGTATTTT,CASSLYWMADTQYF
TRBV7-9,NA,many,TRBJ2-1,TGTGCCAGCAGTCTAATGACAGCGGATGAGCAGTTCTTC,CASSLMTADEQFF
TRBV5-1,TRBD2,few,TRBJ2-5,TGCGCCAGCAGCTGGGGGACTAGCACTCAAGAGACCCAGTACTTC,CASSWGTSTQETQYF
TRBV7-9,NA,once,TRBJ1-2,TGTGCCAGCAGCCGAACGCCTCTAGGAGCCCAGAATGGCTACACCTTC,CASSRTPLGAQNGYTF
TRBV29-1,NA,many,TRBJ2-1,TGCAGCGCCCAGAGCGGCAATGAGCAGTTCTTC,CSAQSGNEQFF
TRBV15,TRBD1,NA,TRBJ2-3,TGTGCCACCAGCAGAAGACAGGGGGAGAGAACAGATACGCAGTATTTT,CATSRRQGERTDTQYF
TRBV20-1,TRBD2,few,TRBJ2-3,TGCAGTGCCTCGGGACTAGCGGGGGTGAGCACAGATACGCAGTATTTT,CSASGLAGVSTDTQYF
TRBV7-2,NA,few,TRBJ2-3,TGTGCCAGCAGCTTAGAGGGGGGCCGCACAGATACGCAGTATTTT,CASSLEGGRTDTQYF
TRBV7-9,NA,NA,TRBJ2-7,TGTGCCAGCAGCCCCGCCGGGACAAGAAGCGAGCAGTACTTC,CASSPAGTRSEQYF
TRBV5-1,NA,many,TRBJ2-3,TGCGCCAGCAGCTTCTGGGGGCGGGATACGCAGTATTTT,CASSFWGRDTQYF
TRBV11-2,TRBD2,many,TRBJ2-7,TGTGCCAGCAGCTTTCAACTAGGGGCTAGCGGGGAAGAGAGATTC,CASSFQLGASGEERF
TRBV7-2,NA,NA,TRBJ1-1,TGTGCCAGCAGCTTAGCGCGATCTGGGCAGGCCGGCAAAGCTTTCTTT,CASSLARSGQAGKAFF
TRBV3-1,NA,few,TRBJ1-1,TGTGCCAGCAGGCCCCTTCAGGGATCGGGAGCTTTCTTT,CASRPLQGSGAFF
TRBV5-1,TRBD1,NA,TRBJ2-5,TGCGCCAGCAGCAACCGGACAGGGTCAGAGACCCAGTACTTC,CASSNRTGSETQYF
TRBV28,TRBD2,NA,TRBJ2-1,TGTGCCAGCAGTCCCATTTTAGCGGGGGTCCATGAGCAGTTCTTC,CASSPILAGVHEQFF
TRBV6-2/TRBV6-3,NA,NA,TRBJ2-2,TGTGCCAGCAGTCCGGGCGGGGCCGGGGAGCTGTTTTTT,CASSPGGAGELFF
TRBV5-4,TRBD1,few,TRBJ2-3,TGTGCCAGCACCCACGGGGCCCGGACAGGGGGTGTAGATACGCAGTATTTT,CASTHGARTGGVDTQYF
TRBV19,NA,few,TRBJ2-7,TGTGCCAGTAGAAGCTCGCCCCGGGACGAGCAGTACTTC,CASRSSPRDEQYF
TRBV7-2,NA,NA,TRBJ1-5,TGTGCCAGCAGCTTGGGAGGATCGGGGGGTGGGCAGCCCCAGCATTTT,CASSLGGSGGGQPQHF
TRBV5-1,NA,many,TRBJ2-1,TGCGCCAGCAGTCCAGATACAGGGAATGAGCAGTTCTTC,CASSPDTGNEQFF
TRBV12-3/TRBV12-4,NA,NA,TRBJ1-2,TGTGCCAGCAGACGAGGACGTGGGGGGCTCCGAGGCTACACCTTC,CASRRGRGGLRGYTF
TRBV6-2/TRBV6-3,NA,NA,TRBJ2-1,TGTGCCAGCAGAGCAGACTTGCACAATGAGCAGTTCTTC,CASRADLHNEQFF
TRBV18,NA,NA,TRBJ1-6,TGTGCCAGCTCAAGAGGGACCCAGAATAATTCACCCCTCCACTTT,CASSRGTQNNSPLHF
TRBV5-4,NA,many,TRBJ1-2,TGTGCCAGCATTAAAGACTCCCGATATGGCTACACCTTC,CASIKDSRYGYTF
TRBV5-1,NA,few,TRBJ2-5,TGCGCCAGCAGCTTGGGAGAGGCCCAAGAGACCCAGTACTTC,CASSLGEAQETQYF
TRBV19,TRBD1,NA,TRBJ1-4,TGTGCCAGTGAACAGGGGGCCGGAGAAAAACTGTTTTTT,CASEQGAGEKLFF
TRBV4-2,TRBD2,many,TRBJ2-1,TGTGCCAGCAGCCAAGATGGGCTAGCGGGAAGAGAGCAGTTCTTC,CASSQDGLAGREQFF
TRBV11-2,NA,many,TRBJ1-2,TGTGCCAGCAGCCAGTATGAGTATGGCTACACCTTC,CASSQYEYGYTF
TRBV20-1,NA,NA,TRBJ2-3,TGCAGTGCTTCTCAACCGTATTTT,CSASQPYF
TRBV5-1,TRBD1,few,TRBJ1-1,TGCGCCAGCAGCTTACAGGGGGCAGGCACTGAAGCTTTCTTT,CASSLQGAGTEAFF
TRBV5-6,TRBD1,NA,TRBJ2-4,TGTGCCAGCAGCTACCGGGACAGGGGTCACATTCAGTACTTC,CASSYRDRGHIQYF
TRBV5-6,NA,NA,TRBJ2-3,TGTGCCAGCAGCTTCGCAGGGACGCAGTATTTT,CASSFAGTQYF
TRBV28,NA,few,TRBJ1-5,TGTGCCAGCGCAGGGGTCGATCAGCCCCAGCATTTT,CASAGVDQPQHF
TRBV5-1,NA,many,TRBJ1-1,TGCGCCAGCAAGGGGGACGGGCCTTTCTTT,CASKGDGPFF
TRBV4-3,NA,NA,TRBJ1-1,TGCGCCAGCAGCCAATCCCTGAGGAACACTGAAGCTTTCTTT,CASSQSLRNTEAFF
TRBV6-5,NA,few,TRBJ2-1,TGTGCCAGCAGTCCCGAAGGCGGGGTCACCTCCTACAATGAGCAGTTCTTC,CASSPEGGVTSYNEQFF
TRBV4-1,TRBD1,many,TRBJ1-4,TGCGCCAGCAGCGCCGGGACAGCAACTAATGAAAAACTGTTTTTT,CASSAGTATNEKLFF
TRBV4-1,NA,many,TRBJ2-7,TGCGCCAGCAACTCAGATGGACAATCCTACGAGCAGTACTTC,CASNSDGQSYEQYF
TRBV7-2,NA,NA,TRBJ1-3,TGTGCCAGCAGCTATCAGGGGCTCCCCTCTGGAAACACCATATATTTT,CASSYQGLPSGNTIYF
TRBV24-1,TRBD1,few,TRBJ2-3,TGTGCCACCAGTGATACAGGGGAGACAGATACGCAGTATTTT,CATSDTGETDTQYF
TRBV5-1,TRBD2,many,TRBJ2-5,TGCGCCAGCAGCTTGGGGACAGCGGGGGAAGAGACCCAGTACTTC,CASSLGTAGEETQYF
TRBV18,TRBD1,NA,TRBJ1-6,TGTGCCAGCTCGGGCCTGGACAGGGTGGTGTCACCCCTCCACTTT,CASSGLDRVVSPLHF
TRBV4-1,TRBD1,few,TRBJ2-7,TGCGCCAGCAGCCAACCCGGTCTATTGGCAGGGGGCTTCTACGAGCAGTACTTC,CASSQPGLLAGGFYEQYF
TRBV5-1,NA,many,TRBJ2-3,TGCGCCAGCAGCCCTGGGCCGGGCACAGATACGCAGTATTTT,CASSPGPGTDTQYF
TRBV19,NA,few,TRBJ1-1,TGTGCCAGTAGTACAAGGGGAATCGGCGCTGAAGCTTTCTTT,CASSTRGIGAEAFF
TRBV5-6,TRBD1,few,TRBJ1-1,TGTGCCAGCACCCAGGGGACAGTGAACACTGAAGCTTTCTTT,CASTQGTVNTEAFF
TRBV12-3/TRBV12-4,NA,few,TRBJ1-2,TGTGCCAGCAGTTTTGAAGCTTATGGCTACACCTTC,CASSFEAYGYTF